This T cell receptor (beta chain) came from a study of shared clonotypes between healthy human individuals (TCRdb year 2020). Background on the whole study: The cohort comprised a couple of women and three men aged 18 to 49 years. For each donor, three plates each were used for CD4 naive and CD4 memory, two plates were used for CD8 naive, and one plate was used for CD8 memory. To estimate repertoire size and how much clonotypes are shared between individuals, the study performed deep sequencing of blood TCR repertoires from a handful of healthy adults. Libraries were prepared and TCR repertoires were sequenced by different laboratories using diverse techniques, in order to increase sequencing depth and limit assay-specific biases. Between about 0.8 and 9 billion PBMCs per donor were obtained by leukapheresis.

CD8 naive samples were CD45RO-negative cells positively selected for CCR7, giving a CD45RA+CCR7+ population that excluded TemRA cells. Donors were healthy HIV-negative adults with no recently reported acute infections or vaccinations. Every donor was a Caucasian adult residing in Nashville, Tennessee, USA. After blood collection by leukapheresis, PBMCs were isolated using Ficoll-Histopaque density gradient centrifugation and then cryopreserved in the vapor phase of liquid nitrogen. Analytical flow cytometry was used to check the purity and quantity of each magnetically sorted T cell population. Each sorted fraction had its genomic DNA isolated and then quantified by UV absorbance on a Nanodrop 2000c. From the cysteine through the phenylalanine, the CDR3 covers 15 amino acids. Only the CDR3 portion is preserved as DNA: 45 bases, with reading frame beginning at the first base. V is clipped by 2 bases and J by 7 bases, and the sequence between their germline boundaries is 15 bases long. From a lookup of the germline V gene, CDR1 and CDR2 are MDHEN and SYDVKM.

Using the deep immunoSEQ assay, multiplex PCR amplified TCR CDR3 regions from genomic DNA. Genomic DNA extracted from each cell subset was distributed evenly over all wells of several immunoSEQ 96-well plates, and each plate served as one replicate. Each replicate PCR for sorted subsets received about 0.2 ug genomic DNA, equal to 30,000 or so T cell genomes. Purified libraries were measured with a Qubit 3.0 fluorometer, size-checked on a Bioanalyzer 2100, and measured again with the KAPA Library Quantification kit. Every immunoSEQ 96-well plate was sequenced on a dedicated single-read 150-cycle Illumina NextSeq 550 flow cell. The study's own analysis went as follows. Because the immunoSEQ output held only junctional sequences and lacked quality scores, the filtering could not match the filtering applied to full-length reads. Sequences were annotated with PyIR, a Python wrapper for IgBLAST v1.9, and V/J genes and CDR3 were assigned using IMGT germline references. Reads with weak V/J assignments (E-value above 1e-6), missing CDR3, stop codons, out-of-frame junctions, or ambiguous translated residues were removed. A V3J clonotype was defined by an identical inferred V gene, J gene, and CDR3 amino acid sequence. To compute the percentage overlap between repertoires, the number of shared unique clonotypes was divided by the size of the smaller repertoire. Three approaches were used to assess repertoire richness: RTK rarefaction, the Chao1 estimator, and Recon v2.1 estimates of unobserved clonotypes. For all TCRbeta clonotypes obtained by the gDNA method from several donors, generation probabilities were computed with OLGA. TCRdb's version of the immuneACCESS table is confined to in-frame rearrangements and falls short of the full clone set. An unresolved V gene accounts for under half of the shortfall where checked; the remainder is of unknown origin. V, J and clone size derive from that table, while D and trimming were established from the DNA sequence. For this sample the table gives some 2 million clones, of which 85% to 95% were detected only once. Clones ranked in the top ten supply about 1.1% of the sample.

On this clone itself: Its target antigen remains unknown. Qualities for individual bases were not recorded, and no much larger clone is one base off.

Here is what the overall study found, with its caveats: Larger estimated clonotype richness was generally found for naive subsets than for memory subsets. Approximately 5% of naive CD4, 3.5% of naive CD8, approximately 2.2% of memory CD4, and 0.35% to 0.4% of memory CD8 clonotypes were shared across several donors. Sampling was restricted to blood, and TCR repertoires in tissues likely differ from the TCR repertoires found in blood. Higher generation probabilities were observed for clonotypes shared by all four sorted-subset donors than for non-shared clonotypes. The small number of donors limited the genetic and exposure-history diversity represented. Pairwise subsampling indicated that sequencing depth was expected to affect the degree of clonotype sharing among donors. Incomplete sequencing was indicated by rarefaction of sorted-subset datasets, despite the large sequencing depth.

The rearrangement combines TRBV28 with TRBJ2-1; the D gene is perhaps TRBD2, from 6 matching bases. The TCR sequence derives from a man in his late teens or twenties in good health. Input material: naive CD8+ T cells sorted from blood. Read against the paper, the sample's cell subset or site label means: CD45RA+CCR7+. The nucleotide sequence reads TGTGCCAGCAGTTTAATTCCCCGGACTACGAATGAGCAGTTCTTC. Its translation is CASSLIPRTTNEQFF.